The 30 T cell receptor beta chains reported below all come from one sample, sequenced in a study of shared clonotypes between healthy human individuals. TCRdb's copy holds only in-frame clones and misses some; the assay was immunoSEQ multiplex PCR. The data hold about 2,200,000 clones, with approximately 94% observed a single time. CD45RO-negative cells were positively selected for CCR7, leaving out terminally differentiated effector memory CD45RA+ cells. Sequencing used naive CD8+ T cells from PBMCs. These receptors all stem from a man younger than 35 in good health. Some clones in this sample may be carry-over from other donors' samples.

The chain employs TRBV28 and TRBJ1-5; 8 bases are shared with TRBD1. The V segment lost 5 bases and the J segment 5 bases; nucleotides outside the gene matches: 11. The CDR3 runs to 16 residues. Germline V gives CDR1 MDHEN, CDR2 SYDVKM. The CDR3 sequence: CASSPHRQGADQPQHF. DNA for the CDR3: TGTGCCAGCAGTCCCCATAGGCAGGGGGCCGATCAGCCCCAGCATTTT.

The chain combines TRBV27 with TRBJ2-2, with 13 bases identical to TRBD2. This CDR3 spans 16 amino acids. In germline, CDR1 is MNHEY, CDR2 SMNVEV (reference sequence). V was pared by 5 bases and J by 7 bases, with 7 bases of the junction left unmatched. The CDR3 sequence: CASSPGTSGIGGELFF. In DNA, the CDR3 is TGTGCCAGCAGTCCCGGGACTAGCGGGATAGGCGGGGAGCTGTTTTTT.

The rearrangement joins TRBV4-2 to TRBJ1-2; D remains ambiguous. Germline-derived CDR1 and CDR2 are LGHNA and YNFKEQ. CDR3 length: 15 amino acids. V was clipped by 0 bases and J by 0 bases, with 8 bases between them. CDR3 in DNA: TGTGCCAGCAGCCAAGATCCTCTAGCTAACTATGGCTACACCTTC. Amino acids: CASSQDPLANYGYTF.

Regarding this clone: The sample has other DNA sequences that encode this CDR3 too. The rearrangement links TRBV13 to TRBJ2-5; no reliable D call. With 0 bases removed from V and 3 bases from J, the gap between germline ends came to 2 bases. Germline CDR1 and CDR2: PRHDT and FYEKMQ (reference sequence). This CDR3 region has 12 residues. In DNA, the CDR3 is TGTGCCAGCAGCTTAGGGGAAGAGACCCAGTACTTC. Its protein product is CASSLGEETQYF.

The chain recombines TRBV19 with TRBJ2-1; no reliable D call. Germline CDR1 and CDR2: LNHDA and SQIVND (reference sequence). The germline V and J ends were trimmed by 5 bases and 2 bases, with 13 bases remaining between them. The CDR3 consists of 15 residues. The CDR3 coding sequence is TGTGCCAGTAGTCGTGGCGTCCTCCCCTACAATGAGCAGTTCTTC. Amino acids: CASSRGVLPYNEQFF.

V gene TRBV5-5 combines with J gene TRBJ1-2, with TRBD1 matching 7 bases. Germline-derived CDR1 and CDR2 are SGHKS and YYEKEE (reference sequence). J gave up 5 bases and V 4 bases, and 8 bases lay outside the gene matches. The CDR3 extends over 14 amino acids. CDR3 sequence (DNA): TGTGCCAGCAGCCCAGAACAGGGGAAGTATGGCTACACCTTC. Protein product: CASSPEQGKYGYTF.

The J gene is TRBJ2-7, the V gene TRBV27; D is possibly TRBD1 or TRBD2 (5 bases each). V shed 0 bases and J shed 4 bases, with 16 bases lying between them. CDR3 length: 16 amino acids. Germline V gene data show CDR1 as MNHEY and CDR2 as SMNVEV (reference sequence). The CDR3: CASSLSGPGYRYEQYF. In nucleotides, the CDR3 is TGTGCCAGCAGTTTATCGGGACCTGGTTACCGTTACGAGCAGTACTTC.

Turning to this clone: Other DNA sequences in the same sample also yield this CDR3. The chain carries TRBV5-1 and TRBJ1-1; D gene ambiguous. The CDR3 runs to 13 residues. Germline assignment: CDR1 SGHRS and CDR2 YFSETQ. V was pared by 0 bases and J by 3 bases, with 6 bases between. The CDR3 spells CASSLGEDTEAFF. The CDR3 DNA is TGCGCCAGCAGCTTGGGGGAGGACACTGAAGCTTTCTTT.

The chain recombines TRBV9 with TRBJ1-4; D may be TRBD1 (5 bases). The CDR3 contains 16 residues. Trimming removed 4 bases at V and 0 bases at J, with 13 bases between. Germline V gene lookup returns CDR1 SGDLS and CDR2 YYNGEE. The chain's CDR3 is CASSPDGDATNEKLFF. CDR3 DNA: TGTGCCAGCAGCCCCGATGGGGACGCAACTAATGAAAAACTGTTTTTT.

The sample holds one count of this clone. The chain has TRBV4-1 and TRBJ1-5; weak D call: TRBD1 (6 bases). This CDR3 contains 16 residues. Germline V lookup: CDR1 MGHRA, CDR2 YSYEKL. Trimming cost V 0 bases and J 4 bases, with 13 bases left between them. The CDR3 bases are TGCGCCAGCAGCCAAGAGGGCGGGAGGGGGAATCAGCCCCAGCATTTT. Protein: CASSQEGGRGNQPQHF.

The chain joins TRBV28 to TRBJ2-7; D perhaps matches TRBD2 (6 bases). Germline V lookup: CDR1 MDHEN, CDR2 SYDVKM. Between the trimmed V and J ends, which lost 5 bases and 4 bases, there was a span of 15 bases. This CDR3 has 14 residues. The CDR3 is CASSHGGGTYEQYF. CDR3 bases: TGTGCCAGCAGTCACGGTGGGGGGACTTACGAGCAGTACTTC. Together with reference TRBV28 and TRBJ2-7, the CDR3 gives the full variable domain: DVKVTQSSRYLVKRTGEKVFLECVQDMDHENMFWYRQDPGLGLRLIYFSYDVKMKEKGDIPEGYSVSREKKERFSLILESASTNQTSMYLCASSHGGGTYEQYFGPGTRLTVT.

The chain joins TRBV15 to TRBJ1-3, with a weak D call TRBD1 (5 bases). The V gene lost 2 bases and the J gene lost 8 bases, with 13 bases spanning the gap. From germline, CDR1 is LNHNV and CDR2 YYDKDF (reference sequence). CDR3 length: 14 residues. CDR3 coding DNA: TGTGCCACCAGCAGACCCCCCCCGGGGGACACCATATATTTT. Its translation is CATSRPPPGDTIYF.

This clone was found once. This chain joins TRBV10-3 and TRBJ1-1; D is ambiguous. Trimming cost V 6 bases and J 1 base, with 6 bases left between them. Germline V gene sequence: CDR1 ENHRY, CDR2 SYGVKD. This CDR3 has 12 residues. For the CDR3, the DNA is TGTGCCATCAGGCCCTCGAACACTGAAGCTTTCTTT. Its translation: CAIRPSNTEAFF.

The chain carries TRBV30 and TRBJ1-1; perhaps TRBD1 as D (5 bases). Germline-derived CDR1 and CDR2 are GTSNPN and SVGIG (reference sequence). V was cut by 8 bases and J by 1 base, with 17 bases left in between. This CDR3 has 14 residues. CDR3 residues: CARLWGDGNTEAFF. CDR3 DNA: TGTGCCCGGTTATGGGGGGATGGGAACACTGAAGCTTTCTTT.

The chain employs TRBV9 and TRBJ1-1, with D unclear. Trimming cost V 0 bases and J 1 base, with 10 bases left between them. There are 15 residues in the CDR3. Germline V CDR1 and CDR2: SGDLS, YYNGEE. Written as DNA, the CDR3 is TGTGCCAGCAGCGTAGATGGGTCCCGGAACACTGAAGCTTTCTTT. Amino acids: CASSVDGSRNTEAFF.

This rearrangement joins TRBV28 to TRBJ1-2; D is possibly TRBD1 (5 bases). CDR1 and CDR2 (germline): MDHEN, SYDVKM. V was pared by 8 bases and J by 2 bases, with 15 bases between. This CDR3 is built from 14 residues. The CDR3 is CASQDRRANYGYTF. The CDR3 DNA is TGTGCCAGCCAGGATCGCAGGGCCAACTATGGCTACACCTTC.

A note on this clone: The sample carries other DNA sequences with the same CDR3. This chain connects TRBV5-1 to TRBJ2-5; D not resolved. Germline CDR1 reads SGHRS; CDR2 reads YFSETQ. This CDR3 is 13 amino acids long. V shed 0 bases and J shed 2 bases, with 5 bases lying between them. The CDR3 nucleotides are TGCGCCAGCAGCTTGGGGGTACAAGAGACCCAGTACTTC. As protein: CASSLGVQETQYF.

This chain joins TRBV4-1 and TRBJ1-2, with a possible D match to TRBD1 (5 bases). Trimming left V 4 bases short and J 4 bases short, with 22 bases between. The CDR3 spans 17 residues. The V gene's germline CDR1 is MGHRA and CDR2 YSYEKL. The CDR3 reads CASSLSREAADVYGYTF. The CDR3, as DNA: TGCGCCAGCAGCCTCTCCAGGGAGGCAGCCGACGTCTATGGCTACACCTTC.

Here the CDR3 DNA reads TGCGCCAGCAGCCAAGATCGAAATAGTAACAATGAGCAGTTCTTC. This translates into CASSQDRNSNNEQFF. The chain is built from TRBV4-1 and TRBJ2-1, with D uncertain. The CDR3 loop spans 15 amino acids. Trimming removed 0 bases at V and 5 bases at J, with 11 bases between. CDR1 and CDR2 (germline): MGHRA, YSYEKL.

This chain connects TRBV27 to TRBJ2-7, with a possible D match to TRBD2 (5 bases). The CDR3 sequence is 13 residues long. Germline CDR1 reads MNHEY; CDR2 reads SMNVEV (reference sequence). CDR3 in amino acids: CAIGALGGYEQYF. The CDR3 DNA follows: TGTGCGATAGGCGCCCTAGGCGGGTACGAGCAGTACTTC.

The chain recombines TRBV5-6 with TRBJ2-1, with 9 bases lining up with TRBD2. The ends lost 8 bases at V and 4 bases at J; junction bases unmatched: 7. The germline gives CDR1 SGHDT, CDR2 YYEEEE. This CDR3 is built from 14 residues. CDR3 region: CARYLAGEYNEQFF. As DNA, the CDR3 is TGTGCCAGGTATTTAGCGGGAGAGTACAATGAGCAGTTCTTC.

This chain links TRBV27 with TRBJ2-2; D is unclear. Per germline, CDR1 MNHEY and CDR2 SMNVEV (reference sequence). The CDR3 runs 12 residues. V lost 5 bases and J lost 2, with 3 bases in between. CDR3 sequence (DNA): TGTGCCAGCAGTGCAAACACCGGGGAGCTGTTTTTT. Translating gives CASSANTGELFF.

This clone appeared a few times. In nucleotides, the CDR3 is TGTGCCAGCAGCTCCCGGGACAGGGAGGCCCAGCCCCAGCATTTT. It yields the protein CASSSRDREAQPQHF. J is TRBJ1-5 and V is TRBV7-6; 9 nucleotides agree with TRBD1. V lost 4 bases and J lost 7; bases outside the gene matches: 8. CDR3 length equals 15 residues. The germline V gene has CDR1 SGHVS and CDR2 FNYEAQ.

CDR3 residues: CASSQDLRYQGAAKNIQYF. CDR3 sequence (DNA): TGCGCCAGCAGCCAAGATCTACGCTATCAGGGGGCGGCCAAAAACATTCAGTACTTC. The J gene is TRBJ2-4, the V gene TRBV4-3, with 8 bases identical to TRBD1. CDR1 and CDR2 (germline): LGHNA, YSLEER. V was pared by 0 bases and J by 1 base, with 11 bases of the junction left unmatched. The CDR3 sequence is 19 residues long.

In this sample, this clone turned up a few times. V gene TRBV11-2 combines with J gene TRBJ2-4; TRBD1 might be the D (5 bases). The CDR3 is 12 amino acids. Germline assignment: CDR1 SGHAT and CDR2 FQNNGV. V was pared by 6 bases and J by 8 bases, with 11 bases between. The CDR3 sequence: CASRTKGDIQYF. As DNA, the CDR3 is TGTGCCAGCAGAACTAAAGGGGACATTCAGTACTTC.

The chain couples TRBV6-6 to TRBJ2-1; tentatively, D is TRBD2 (5 bases). Per the germline V gene, CDR1 is MNHNY and CDR2 is SVGAGI (reference sequence). This CDR3 is 13 amino acids long. V dropped 4 bases and J dropped 5 bases, with 9 bases sitting between them. The CDR3 sequence: CASSSTRDNEQFF. As DNA, the CDR3 is TGTGCCAGCAGTTCCACGCGGGACAATGAGCAGTTCTTC.

About this clone itself: The sample contains more than one DNA sequence encoding this CDR3. V and J are TRBV27 and TRBJ2-2, with 9 bases that match TRBD2. The germline gives CDR1 MNHEY, CDR2 SMNVEV (reference sequence). CDR3 length: 14 residues. J gave up 6 bases and V 1 base, and 0 bases lay outside the gene matches. The CDR3 sequence: CASSLLAGAGELFF. CDR3 nucleotides: TGTGCCAGCAGTTTATTAGCGGGGGCCGGGGAGCTGTTTTTT.

The chain joins TRBV27 to TRBJ2-5; 8 bases agree with TRBD1. Germline CDR1 reads MNHEY; CDR2 reads SMNVEV (reference sequence). V trimming: 7 bases; J trimming: 4 bases; junction bases outside the gene matches: 8. The CDR3 runs to 14 residues. CDR3 sequence reads: CASKYGQGGETQYF. In nucleotides, the CDR3 is TGTGCCAGCAAGTACGGACAGGGAGGAGAGACCCAGTACTTC.

Regarding this clone: This sample also contains other DNA sequences that code for the same CDR3. The rearrangement links TRBV9 to TRBJ1-5; maybe TRBD1 (6 bases). Trimming took 0 bases from V and 7 from J, leaving 14 bases between them. Germline CDR1 and CDR2: SGDLS and YYNGEE. The CDR3 consists of 15 residues. Written as DNA, the CDR3 is TGTGCCAGCAGCGTAGGACCAGGGGCTGGGCAGCCCCAGCATTTT. Its translation: CASSVGPGAGQPQHF.

In nucleotides, the CDR3 is TGTGCCAGCAGCCGGGACAGGGCGGCGAACACCGGGGAGCTGTTTTTT. It encodes CASSRDRAANTGELFF. The genes are TRBV7-7 and TRBJ2-2; 9 bases match TRBD1. V trimming: 5 bases; J trimming: 0 bases; junction bases outside the gene matches: 4. Germline V gene lookup returns CDR1 SSHAT and CDR2 FNYEAQ (reference sequence). The CDR3 consists of 16 residues.